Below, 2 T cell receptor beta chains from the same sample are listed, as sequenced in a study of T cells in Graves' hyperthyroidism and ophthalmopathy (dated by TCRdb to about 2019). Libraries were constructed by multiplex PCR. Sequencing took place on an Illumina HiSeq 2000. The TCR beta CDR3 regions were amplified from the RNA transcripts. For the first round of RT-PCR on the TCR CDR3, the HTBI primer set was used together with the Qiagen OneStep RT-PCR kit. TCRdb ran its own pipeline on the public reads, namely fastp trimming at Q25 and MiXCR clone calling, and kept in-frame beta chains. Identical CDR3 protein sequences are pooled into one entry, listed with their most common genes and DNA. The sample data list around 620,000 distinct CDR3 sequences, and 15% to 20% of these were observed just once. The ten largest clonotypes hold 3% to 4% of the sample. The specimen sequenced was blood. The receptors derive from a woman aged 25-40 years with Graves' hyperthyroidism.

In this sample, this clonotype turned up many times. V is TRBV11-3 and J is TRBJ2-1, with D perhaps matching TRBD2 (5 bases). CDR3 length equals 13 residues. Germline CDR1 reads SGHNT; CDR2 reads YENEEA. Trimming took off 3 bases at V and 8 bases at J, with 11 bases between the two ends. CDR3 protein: CASSLGMRDEQFF. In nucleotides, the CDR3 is TGTGCCAGCAGCTTGGGTATGAGGGATGAGCAGTTCTTC.

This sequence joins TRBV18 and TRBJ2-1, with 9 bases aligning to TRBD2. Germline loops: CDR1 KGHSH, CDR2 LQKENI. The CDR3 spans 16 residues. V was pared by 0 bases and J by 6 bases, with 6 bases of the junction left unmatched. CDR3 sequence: CASSPPNRGRANEQFF. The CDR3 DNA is TGTGCCAGCTCACCACCGAATCGCGGGAGGGCCAATGAGCAGTTCTTC.